A single T cell receptor (beta chain) is shown here with its context. The record originates from a study of T cell responses to AZD1222 COVID-19 vaccine. The V end lost 2 bases, the J end lost 8 bases, and 16 bases lay between the germline ends. CDR1 MNHEY and CDR2 SVGAGI come from the germline V gene. The length of the CDR3 is 15 residues. The method was immunoSEQ multiplex PCR; TCRdb's version includes in-frame clones alone and lacks a portion of them. Counted here are approximately 150,000 clones, about 89% occurring once; the ten biggest clones make up around 5%. This clonotype was obtained from an adult in good health. Sequencing was performed on peripheral blood, taken on day 0 of AZD1222 vaccination. The chain links TRBV6-5 to TRBJ2-1; tentatively, D is TRBD2 (6 bases). CDR3 amino acids: CASSYGLNLRHEQFF. Here the CDR3 DNA reads TGTGCCAGCAGTTACGGACTAAATCTCCGCCATGAGCAGTTCTTC.